This TCR beta chain appears in the sequencing data of a study of blood T cell repertoires in COVID-19. Study context: Researchers got acute and convalescent COVID-19 samples from the United States, Italy and Spain. From T cells, B-cell-depleted T cells, or PBMCs came the material, which was cDNA or gDNA.

As originally analysed: From reference gene primer amplification, estimates of nucleated cell counts were derived. Data came from immunoSEQ multiplex PCR; TCRdb stores just in-frame clones and leaves some out. V and J calls and clone size follow that table, whereas D and trimming were derived from the DNA. The data show some 100,000 clones, just over 85% seen once. V dropped 6 bases and J dropped 3 bases, with 18 bases sitting between them. Per germline, CDR1 LNHDA and CDR2 SQIVND (reference sequence). There are 15 residues in the CDR3. This clonotype was sampled from a woman aged 70-85 years with acute or convalescent COVID-19. Material for sequencing was peripheral blood. V is TRBV19 and J is TRBJ2-7; tentative D call: TRBD2 (6 bases). The CDR3 nucleotides read TGTGCCAGTAGGCTCGCAGGGACTTTAAGCTACGAGCAGTACTTC. This encodes CASRLAGTLSYEQYF.